This entry is about one T cell receptor beta chain. The identical CDR3 is also encoded by other nucleotide sequences in the sample. Clones were read by immunoSEQ multiplex PCR, and TCRdb kept only the in-frame ones, dropping some. The sample contains about 300,000 clones, approximately 84% of which appear only once. These data are taken from a study of blood T cell repertoires in COVID-19. CDR3 length: 15 residues. V was cut by 0 bases and J by 4 bases, with 10 bases left in between. Germline V gives CDR1 LNHDA, CDR2 SQIVND (reference sequence). Patients from Seattle were sampled longitudinally, starting during active infection.

V gene TRBV19 combines with J gene TRBJ1-5; a possible D gene is TRBD1 (5 bases). Specimen: peripheral blood. This TCR derives from a human donor with COVID-19, enrolled during active disease. The donor label of this sample is uncertain. The CDR3 nucleotides are TGTGCCAGTAGTATAGACAGGGAGGGGAATCAGCCCCAGCATTTT. As protein: CASSIDREGNQPQHF.